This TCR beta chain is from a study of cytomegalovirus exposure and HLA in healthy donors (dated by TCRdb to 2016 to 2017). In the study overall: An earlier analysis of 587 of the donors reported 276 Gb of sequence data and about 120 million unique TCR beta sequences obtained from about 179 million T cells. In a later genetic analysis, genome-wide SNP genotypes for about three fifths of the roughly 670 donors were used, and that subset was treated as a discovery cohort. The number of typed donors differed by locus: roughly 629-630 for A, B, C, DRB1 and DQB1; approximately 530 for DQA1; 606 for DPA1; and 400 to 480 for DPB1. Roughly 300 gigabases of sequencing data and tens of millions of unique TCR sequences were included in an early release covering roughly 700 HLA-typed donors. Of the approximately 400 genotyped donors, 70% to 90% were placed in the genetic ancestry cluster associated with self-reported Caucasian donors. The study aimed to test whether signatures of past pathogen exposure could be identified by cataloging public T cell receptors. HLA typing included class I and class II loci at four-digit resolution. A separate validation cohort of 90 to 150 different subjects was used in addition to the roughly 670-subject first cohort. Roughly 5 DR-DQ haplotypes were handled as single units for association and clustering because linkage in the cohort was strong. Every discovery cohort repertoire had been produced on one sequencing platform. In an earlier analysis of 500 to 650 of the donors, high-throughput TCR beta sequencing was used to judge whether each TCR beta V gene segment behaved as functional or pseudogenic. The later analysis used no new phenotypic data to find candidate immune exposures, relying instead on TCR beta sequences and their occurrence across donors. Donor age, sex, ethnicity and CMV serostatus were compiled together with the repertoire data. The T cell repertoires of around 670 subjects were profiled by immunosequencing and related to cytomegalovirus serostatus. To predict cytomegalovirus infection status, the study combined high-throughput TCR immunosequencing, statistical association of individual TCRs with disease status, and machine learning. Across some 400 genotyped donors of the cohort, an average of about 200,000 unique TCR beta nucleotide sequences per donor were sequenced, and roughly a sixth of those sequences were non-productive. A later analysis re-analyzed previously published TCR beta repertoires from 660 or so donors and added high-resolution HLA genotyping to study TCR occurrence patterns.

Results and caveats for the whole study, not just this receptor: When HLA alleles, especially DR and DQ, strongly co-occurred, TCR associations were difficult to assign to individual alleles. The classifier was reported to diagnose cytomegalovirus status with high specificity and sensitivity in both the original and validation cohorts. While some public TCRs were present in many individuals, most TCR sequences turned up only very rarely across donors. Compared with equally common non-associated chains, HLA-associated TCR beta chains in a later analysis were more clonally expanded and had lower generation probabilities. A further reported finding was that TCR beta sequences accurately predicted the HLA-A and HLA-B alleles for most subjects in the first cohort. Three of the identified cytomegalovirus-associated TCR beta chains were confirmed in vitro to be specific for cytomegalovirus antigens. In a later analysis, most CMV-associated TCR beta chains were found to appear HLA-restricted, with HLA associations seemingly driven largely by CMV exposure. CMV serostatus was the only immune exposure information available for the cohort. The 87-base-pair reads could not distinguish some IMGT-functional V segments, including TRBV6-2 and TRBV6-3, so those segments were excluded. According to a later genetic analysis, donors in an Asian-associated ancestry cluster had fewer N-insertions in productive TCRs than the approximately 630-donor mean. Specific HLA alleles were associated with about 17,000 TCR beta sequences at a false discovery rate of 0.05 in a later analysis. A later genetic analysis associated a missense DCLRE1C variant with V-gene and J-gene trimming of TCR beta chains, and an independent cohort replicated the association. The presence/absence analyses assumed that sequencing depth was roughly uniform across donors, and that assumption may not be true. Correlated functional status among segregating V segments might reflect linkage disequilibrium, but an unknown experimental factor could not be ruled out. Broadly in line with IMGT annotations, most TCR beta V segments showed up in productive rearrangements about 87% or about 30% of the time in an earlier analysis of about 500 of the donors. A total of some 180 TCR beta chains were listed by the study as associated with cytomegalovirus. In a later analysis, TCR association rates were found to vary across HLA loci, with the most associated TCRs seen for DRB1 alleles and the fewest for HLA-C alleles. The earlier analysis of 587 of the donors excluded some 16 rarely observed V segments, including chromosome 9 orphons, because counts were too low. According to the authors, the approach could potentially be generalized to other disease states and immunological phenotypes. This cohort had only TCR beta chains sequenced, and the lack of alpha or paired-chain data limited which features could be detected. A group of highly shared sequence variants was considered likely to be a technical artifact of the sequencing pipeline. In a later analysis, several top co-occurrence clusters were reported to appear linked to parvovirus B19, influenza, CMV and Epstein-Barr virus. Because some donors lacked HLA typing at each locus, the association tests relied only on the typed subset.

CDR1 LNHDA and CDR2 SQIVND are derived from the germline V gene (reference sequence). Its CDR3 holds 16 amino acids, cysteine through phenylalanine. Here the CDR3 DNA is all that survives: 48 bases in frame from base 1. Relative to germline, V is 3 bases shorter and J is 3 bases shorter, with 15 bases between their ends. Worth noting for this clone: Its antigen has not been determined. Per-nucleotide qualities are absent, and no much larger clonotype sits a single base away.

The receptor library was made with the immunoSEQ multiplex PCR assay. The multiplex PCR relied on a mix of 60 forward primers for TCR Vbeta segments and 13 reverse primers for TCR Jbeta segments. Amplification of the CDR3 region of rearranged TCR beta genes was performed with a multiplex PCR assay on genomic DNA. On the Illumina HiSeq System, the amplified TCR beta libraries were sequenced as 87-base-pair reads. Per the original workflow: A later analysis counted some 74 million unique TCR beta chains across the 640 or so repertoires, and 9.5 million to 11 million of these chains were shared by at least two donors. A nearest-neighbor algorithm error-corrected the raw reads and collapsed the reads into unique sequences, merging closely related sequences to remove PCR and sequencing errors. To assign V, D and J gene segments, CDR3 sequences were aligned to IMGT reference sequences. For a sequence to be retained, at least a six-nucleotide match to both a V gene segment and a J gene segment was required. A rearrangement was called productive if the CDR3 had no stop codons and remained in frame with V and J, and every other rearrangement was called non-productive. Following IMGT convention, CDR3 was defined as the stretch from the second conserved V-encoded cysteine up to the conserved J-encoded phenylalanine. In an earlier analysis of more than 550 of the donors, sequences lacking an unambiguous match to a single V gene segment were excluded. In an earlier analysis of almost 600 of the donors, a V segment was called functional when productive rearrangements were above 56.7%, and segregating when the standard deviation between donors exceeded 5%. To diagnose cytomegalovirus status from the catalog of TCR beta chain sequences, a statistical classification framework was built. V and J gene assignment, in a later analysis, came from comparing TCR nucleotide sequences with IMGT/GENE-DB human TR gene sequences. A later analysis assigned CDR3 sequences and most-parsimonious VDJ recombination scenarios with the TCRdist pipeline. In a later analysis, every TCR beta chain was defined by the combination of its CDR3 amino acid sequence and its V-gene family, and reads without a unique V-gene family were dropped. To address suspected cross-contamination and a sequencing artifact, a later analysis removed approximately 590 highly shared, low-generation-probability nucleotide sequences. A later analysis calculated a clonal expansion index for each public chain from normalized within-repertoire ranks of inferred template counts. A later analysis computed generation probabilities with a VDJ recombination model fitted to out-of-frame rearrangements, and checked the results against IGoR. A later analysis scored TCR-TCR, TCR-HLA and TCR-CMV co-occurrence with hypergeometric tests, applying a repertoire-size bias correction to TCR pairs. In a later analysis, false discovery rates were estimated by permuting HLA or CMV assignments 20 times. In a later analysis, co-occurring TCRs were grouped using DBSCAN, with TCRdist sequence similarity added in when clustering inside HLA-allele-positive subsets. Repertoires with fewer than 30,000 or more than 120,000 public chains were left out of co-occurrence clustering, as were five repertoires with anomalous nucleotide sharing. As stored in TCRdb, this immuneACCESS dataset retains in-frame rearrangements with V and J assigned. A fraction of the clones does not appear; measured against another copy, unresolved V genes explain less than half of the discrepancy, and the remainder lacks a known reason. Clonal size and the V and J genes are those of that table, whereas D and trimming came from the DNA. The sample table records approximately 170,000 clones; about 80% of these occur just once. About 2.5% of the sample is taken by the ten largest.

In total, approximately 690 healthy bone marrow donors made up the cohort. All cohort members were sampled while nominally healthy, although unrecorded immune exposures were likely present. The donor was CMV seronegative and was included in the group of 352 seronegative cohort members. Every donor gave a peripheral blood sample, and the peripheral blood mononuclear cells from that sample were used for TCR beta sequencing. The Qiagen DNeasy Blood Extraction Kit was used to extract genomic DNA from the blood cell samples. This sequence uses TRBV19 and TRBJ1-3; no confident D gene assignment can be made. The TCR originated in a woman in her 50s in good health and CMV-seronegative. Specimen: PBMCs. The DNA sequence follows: TGTGCCAGTAGTATTAAAGCCCTAACCGTTGGAAACACCATATATTTT. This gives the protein CASSIKALTVGNTIYF. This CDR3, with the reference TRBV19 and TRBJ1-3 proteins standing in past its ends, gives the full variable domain DGGITQSPKYLFRKEGQNVTLSCEQNLNHDAMYWYRQDPGQGLRLIYYSQIVNDFQKGDIAEGYSVSREKKESFPLTVTSAQKNPTAFYLCASSIKALTVGNTIYFGEGSWLTVV.